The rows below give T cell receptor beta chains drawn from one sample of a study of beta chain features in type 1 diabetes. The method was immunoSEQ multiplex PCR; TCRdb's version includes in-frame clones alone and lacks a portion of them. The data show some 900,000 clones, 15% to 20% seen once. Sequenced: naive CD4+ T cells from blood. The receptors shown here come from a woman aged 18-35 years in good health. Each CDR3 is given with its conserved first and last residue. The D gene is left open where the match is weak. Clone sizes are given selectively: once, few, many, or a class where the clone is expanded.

CDR3 DNA: TGTGCCAGCACAACAGGGACAGCTGGGGGCAAATCCTTGTACTTC
CDR3 protein: CASTTGTAGGKSLYF
clone size: .
V gene: TRBV28
D gene: TRBD1
J gene: TRBJ2-7

CDR3 DNA: TGTGCCAGCAGCTTTTCTTGGCGGGGGTACACCGGGGAGCTGTTTTTT
CDR3 protein: CASSFSWRGYTGELFF
clone size: .
V gene: TRBV7-8
D gene: TRBD2
J gene: TRBJ2-2

CDR3 DNA: TGTGCCACCAGCCGTAGTATATCGGGCAGGGGAGCCTACGAGCAGTACTTC
CDR3 protein: CATSRSISGRGAYEQYF
clone size: .
V gene: TRBV15
D gene: .
J gene: TRBJ2-7

CDR3 DNA: TGTGCCAGCAGGGCTACAGGGGAGATCGGGGAGCTGTTTTTT
CDR3 protein: CASRATGEIGELFF
clone size: .
V gene: TRBV5-4
D gene: TRBD1
J gene: TRBJ2-2

CDR3 DNA: TGTGCCAGCAGGACTAGCGGGAGCTACGAGCAGTACTTC
CDR3 protein: CASRTSGSYEQYF
clone size: .
V gene: TRBV6-6
D gene: TRBD2
J gene: TRBJ2-7

CDR3 DNA: TGCGCCAGCAGCCTATGGGTGGCGGGAGGGCCCTCGGATACGCAGTATTTT
CDR3 protein: CASSLWVAGGPSDTQYF
clone size: few
V gene: TRBV4-3
D gene: TRBD2
J gene: TRBJ2-3

CDR3 DNA: TGTGCCAGCAGCTCATCCCCGGGAGCGGGAGGACGCGAGCAGTACTTC
CDR3 protein: CASSSSPGAGGREQYF
clone size: .
V gene: TRBV5-6
D gene: TRBD2
J gene: TRBJ2-7

CDR3 DNA: TGTGCCAGCAGCCACTGGCGGGAGTTCTCCGGGGAGCTGTTTTTT
CDR3 protein: CASSHWREFSGELFF
clone size: .
V gene: TRBV11-2
D gene: TRBD2
J gene: TRBJ2-2

CDR3 DNA: TGTGCCAGCTCTAAGTCCTTGGGGTACTCCTTCGCCGAGCAGTACTTC
CDR3 protein: CASSKSLGYSFAEQYF
clone size: .
V gene: TRBV2
D gene: .
J gene: TRBJ2-7

CDR3 DNA: TGTGCCAGCAGTTTACAGGGAAAAGAGACCCAGTACTTC
CDR3 protein: CASSLQGKETQYF
clone size: .
V gene: TRBV6-5
D gene: .
J gene: TRBJ2-5

CDR3 DNA: TGTGCCAGCACTGGCCGGACCCGGCGCCCCCAGTACTTC
CDR3 protein: CASTGRTRRPQYF
clone size: many
V gene: TRBV28
D gene: .
J gene: TRBJ2-5

CDR3 DNA: TGTGCCAGCAGCTTGTGGGACAGGCCGTACCACACTGAAGCTTTCTTT
CDR3 protein: CASSLWDRPYHTEAFF
clone size: .
V gene: TRBV5-6
D gene: TRBD1
J gene: TRBJ1-1

CDR3 DNA: TGTGCCAGCAGCGGCCGGGACAGCAACTATGGCTACACCTTC
CDR3 protein: CASSGRDSNYGYTF
clone size: once
V gene: TRBV11-2
D gene: TRBD1
J gene: TRBJ1-2

CDR3 DNA: TGTGCCAGCACTCGGAGGACTTTTAATGAAAAACTGTTTTTT
CDR3 protein: CASTRRTFNEKLFF
clone size: .
V gene: TRBV2
D gene: .
J gene: TRBJ1-4

CDR3 DNA: TGTGCCAGCAGCCGCCTGGCGAACACTGAAGCTTTCTTT
CDR3 protein: CASSRLANTEAFF
clone size: few
V gene: TRBV11-2
D gene: .
J gene: TRBJ1-1

CDR3 DNA: TGTGCCAGCTCACCAGCAGGGCAAGCCGGTCGCGAGCAGTACTTC
CDR3 protein: CASSPAGQAGREQYF
clone size: .
V gene: TRBV18
D gene: .
J gene: TRBJ2-7

CDR3 DNA: TGTGCCAGCAGCGACCGGGACTCATATGCCTACAATGAGCAGTTCTTC
CDR3 protein: CASSDRDSYAYNEQFF
clone size: .
V gene: TRBV7-8
D gene: .
J gene: TRBJ2-1

CDR3 DNA: TGTGCCAGCAGTCAAGGGGGCGCGGGCAATCAGCCCCAGCATTTT
CDR3 protein: CASSQGGAGNQPQHF
clone size: .
V gene: TRBV6-5
D gene: TRBD1
J gene: TRBJ1-5

CDR3 DNA: TGTGCCAGCAGCTTGGGACAGCTCACAGATACGCAGTATTTT
CDR3 protein: CASSLGQLTDTQYF
clone size: .
V gene: TRBV7-9
D gene: TRBD1
J gene: TRBJ2-3

CDR3 DNA: TGTGCCAGCTCACCTAGGGTTATCACAGATACGCAGTATTTT
CDR3 protein: CASSPRVITDTQYF
clone size: few
V gene: TRBV18
D gene: .
J gene: TRBJ2-3

CDR3 DNA: TGTGCCAGCTCACCGGGACAGGGGTTAGGGCAGTACTTC
CDR3 protein: CASSPGQGLGQYF
clone size: few
V gene: TRBV18
D gene: TRBD1
J gene: TRBJ2-7

CDR3 DNA: TGCAGCGGAGCCTTAGCGGGAGGCGAGCAGTACTTC
CDR3 protein: CSGALAGGEQYF
clone size: .
V gene: TRBV29-1
D gene: TRBD2
J gene: TRBJ2-7